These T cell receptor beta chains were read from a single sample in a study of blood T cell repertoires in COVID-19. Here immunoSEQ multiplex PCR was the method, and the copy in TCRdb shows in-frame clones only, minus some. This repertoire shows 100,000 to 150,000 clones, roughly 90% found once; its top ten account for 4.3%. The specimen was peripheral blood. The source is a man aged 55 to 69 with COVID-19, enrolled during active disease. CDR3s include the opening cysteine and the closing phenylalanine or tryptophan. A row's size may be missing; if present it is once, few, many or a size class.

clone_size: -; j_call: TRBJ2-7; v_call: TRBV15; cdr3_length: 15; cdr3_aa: CATSTGGQGAREQYF
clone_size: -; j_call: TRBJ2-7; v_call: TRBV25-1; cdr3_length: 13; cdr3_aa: CASSDLRGGEQYF
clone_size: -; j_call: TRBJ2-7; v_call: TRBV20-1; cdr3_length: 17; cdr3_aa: CSASDSARPLSSYEQYF
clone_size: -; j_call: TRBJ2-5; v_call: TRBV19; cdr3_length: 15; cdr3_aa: CASSPAGSGQETQYF
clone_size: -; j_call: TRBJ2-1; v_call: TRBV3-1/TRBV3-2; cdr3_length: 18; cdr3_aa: CASLDHLPFTGTYNEQFF
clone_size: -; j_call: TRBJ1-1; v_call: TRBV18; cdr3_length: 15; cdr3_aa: CASSLFWADNTEAFF
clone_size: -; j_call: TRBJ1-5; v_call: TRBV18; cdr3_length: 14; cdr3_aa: CASSLGQLNQPQHF
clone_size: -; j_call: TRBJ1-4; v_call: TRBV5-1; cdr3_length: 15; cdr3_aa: CASSLGGGQIGKLFF
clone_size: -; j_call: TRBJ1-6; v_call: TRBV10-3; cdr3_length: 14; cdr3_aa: CAISPRQDNSPLHF
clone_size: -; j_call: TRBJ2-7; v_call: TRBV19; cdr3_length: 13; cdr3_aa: CASRGDRGGEQYF
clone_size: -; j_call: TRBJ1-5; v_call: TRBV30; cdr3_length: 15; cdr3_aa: CAWSVQGGSNQPQHF
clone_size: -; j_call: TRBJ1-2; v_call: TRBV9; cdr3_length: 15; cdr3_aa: CASSAEPSVNYGYTF
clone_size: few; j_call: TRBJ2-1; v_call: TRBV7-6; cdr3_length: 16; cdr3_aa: CASSLFFPQAYNEQFF
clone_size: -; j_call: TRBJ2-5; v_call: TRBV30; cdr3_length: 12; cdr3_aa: CAWRAPGVTQYF
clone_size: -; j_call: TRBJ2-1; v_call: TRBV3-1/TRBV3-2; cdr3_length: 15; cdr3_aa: CASSHQGYSYNEQFF
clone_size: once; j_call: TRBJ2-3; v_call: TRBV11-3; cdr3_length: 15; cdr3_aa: CASSQSLRGGDTQYF
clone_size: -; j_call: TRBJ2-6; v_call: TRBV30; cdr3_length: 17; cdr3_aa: CAWSRDRGPGGANVLTF
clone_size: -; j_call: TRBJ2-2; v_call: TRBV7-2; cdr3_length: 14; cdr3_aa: CASSLGGDTGELFF
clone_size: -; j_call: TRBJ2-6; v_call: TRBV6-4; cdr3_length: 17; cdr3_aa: CASREGLAGSGANVLTF
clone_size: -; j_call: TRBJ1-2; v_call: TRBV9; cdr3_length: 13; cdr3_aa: CASSRQGNYGYTF
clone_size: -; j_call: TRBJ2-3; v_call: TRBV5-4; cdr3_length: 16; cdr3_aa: CASSSGSGGLKDTQYF
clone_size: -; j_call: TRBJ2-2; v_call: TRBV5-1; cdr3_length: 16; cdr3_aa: CASSLSPRSGAGELFF
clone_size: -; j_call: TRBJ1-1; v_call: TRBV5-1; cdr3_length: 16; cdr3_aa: CASSPRTEGLNTEAFF
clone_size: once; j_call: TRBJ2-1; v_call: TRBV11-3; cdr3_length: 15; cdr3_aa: CASSLDPKLINEQFF
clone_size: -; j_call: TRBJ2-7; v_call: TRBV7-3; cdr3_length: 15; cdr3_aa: CASSAGQGATHEQYF
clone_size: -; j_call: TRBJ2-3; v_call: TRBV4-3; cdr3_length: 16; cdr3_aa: CASSPGSGGSTDTQYF
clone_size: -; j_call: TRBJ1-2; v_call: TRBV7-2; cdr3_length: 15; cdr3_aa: CASSLVIGTAYGYTF
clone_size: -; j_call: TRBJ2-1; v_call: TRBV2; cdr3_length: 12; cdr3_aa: CASVRAYNEQFF
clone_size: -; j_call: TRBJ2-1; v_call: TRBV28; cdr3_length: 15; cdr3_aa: CASPPPRGHYNEQFF
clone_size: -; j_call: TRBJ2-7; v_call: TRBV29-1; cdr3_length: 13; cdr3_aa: CSGAGGGGYEQYF
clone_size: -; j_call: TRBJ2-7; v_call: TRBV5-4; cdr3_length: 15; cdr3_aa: CASSPQRGKSHEQYF
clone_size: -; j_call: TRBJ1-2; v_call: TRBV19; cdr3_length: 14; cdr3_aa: CASTPRDRADGYTF
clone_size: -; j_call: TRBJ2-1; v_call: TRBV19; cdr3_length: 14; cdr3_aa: CASSTLTGDNEQFF
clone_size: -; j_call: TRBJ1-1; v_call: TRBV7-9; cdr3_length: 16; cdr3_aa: CASSLDPRTRNTEAFF
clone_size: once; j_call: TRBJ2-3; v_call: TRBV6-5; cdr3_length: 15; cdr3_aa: CASSLTSGPTDTQYF
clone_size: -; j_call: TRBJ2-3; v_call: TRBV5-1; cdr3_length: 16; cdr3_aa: CASSSGGFASTDTQYF
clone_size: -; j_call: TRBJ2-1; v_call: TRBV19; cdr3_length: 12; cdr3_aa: CASSIRGNEQFF
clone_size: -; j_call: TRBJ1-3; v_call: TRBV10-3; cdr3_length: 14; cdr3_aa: CAISEAGSGNTIYF
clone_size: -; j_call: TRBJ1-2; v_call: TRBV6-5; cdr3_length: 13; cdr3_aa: CASIDPGTHGYTF
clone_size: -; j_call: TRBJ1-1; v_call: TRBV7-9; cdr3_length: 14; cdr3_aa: CASSLEGDSLEAFF
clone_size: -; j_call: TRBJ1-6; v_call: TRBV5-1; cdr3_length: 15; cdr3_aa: CASSPVGGGGSPLHF
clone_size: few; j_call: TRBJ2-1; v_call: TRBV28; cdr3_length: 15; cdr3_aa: CASSLLNQGYNEQFF
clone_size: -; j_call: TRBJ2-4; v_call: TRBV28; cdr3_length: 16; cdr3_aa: CASRTGLTLAKNIQYF
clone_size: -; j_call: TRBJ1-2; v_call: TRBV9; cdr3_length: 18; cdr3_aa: CASSVGFGMEVGGYGYTF
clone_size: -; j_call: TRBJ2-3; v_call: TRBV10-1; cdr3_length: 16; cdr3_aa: CASSDQQRGGTDTQYF
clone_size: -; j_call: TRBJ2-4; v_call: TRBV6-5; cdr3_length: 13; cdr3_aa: CASRQGAKNIQYF
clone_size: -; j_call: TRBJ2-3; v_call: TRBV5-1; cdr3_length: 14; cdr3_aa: CASSLGSYTDTQYF
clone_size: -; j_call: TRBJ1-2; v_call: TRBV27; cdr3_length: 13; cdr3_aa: CASSLRGGNGYTF
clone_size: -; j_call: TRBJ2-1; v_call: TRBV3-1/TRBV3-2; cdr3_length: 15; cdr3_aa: CASSQTGDKGNEQFF
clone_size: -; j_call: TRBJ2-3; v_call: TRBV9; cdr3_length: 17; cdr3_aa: CASSVLPSGGPTDTQYF
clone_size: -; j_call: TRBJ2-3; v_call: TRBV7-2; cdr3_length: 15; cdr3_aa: CASSLDGSRTDTQYF
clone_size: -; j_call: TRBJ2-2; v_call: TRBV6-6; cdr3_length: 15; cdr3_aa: CASRLAGANTGELFF
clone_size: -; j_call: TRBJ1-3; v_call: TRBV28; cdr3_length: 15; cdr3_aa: CASSWGGLSGNTIYF